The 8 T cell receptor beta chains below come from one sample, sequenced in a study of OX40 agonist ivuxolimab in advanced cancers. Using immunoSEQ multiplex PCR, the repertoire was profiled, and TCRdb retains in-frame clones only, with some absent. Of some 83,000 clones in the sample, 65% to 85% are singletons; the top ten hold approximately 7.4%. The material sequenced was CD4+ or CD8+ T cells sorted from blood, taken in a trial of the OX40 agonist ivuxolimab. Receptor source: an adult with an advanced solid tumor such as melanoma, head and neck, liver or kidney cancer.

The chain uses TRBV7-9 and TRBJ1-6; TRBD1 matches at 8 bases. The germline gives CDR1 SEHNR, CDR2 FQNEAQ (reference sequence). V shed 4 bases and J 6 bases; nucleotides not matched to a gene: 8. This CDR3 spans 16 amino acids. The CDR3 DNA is TGTGCCAGCAGCTCAAGCATGGACAGGGCTAATTCACCCCTCCACTTT. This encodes CASSSSMDRANSPLHF.

CDR3 amino acids: CASSGDGGRAGNEQFF. CDR3 DNA: TGTGCCAGCAGTGGAGACGGCGGGAGGGCCGGCAATGAGCAGTTCTTC. This chain joins TRBV6-4 and TRBJ2-1; 9 positions agree with TRBD2. This CDR3 spans 16 amino acids. With V trimmed by 4 bases and J by 6 bases, 10 bases remained unmatched. The germline V gene has CDR1 MRHNA and CDR2 SNTAGT.

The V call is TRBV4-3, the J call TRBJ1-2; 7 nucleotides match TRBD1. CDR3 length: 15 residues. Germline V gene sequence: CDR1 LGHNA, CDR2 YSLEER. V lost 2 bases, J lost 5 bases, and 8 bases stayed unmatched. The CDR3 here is CASSQPGQERYGYTF. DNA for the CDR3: TGCGCCAGCAGCCAACCAGGACAGGAGAGATATGGCTACACCTTC.

This CDR3 reads CASSSSIATNEKLFF. CDR3 sequence (DNA): TGTGCCAGCAGTTCCTCCATTGCAACTAATGAAAAACTGTTTTTT. The chain carries TRBV6-5 and TRBJ1-4; D is ambiguous. This CDR3 has 15 residues. Germline CDR1 MNHEY, CDR2 SVGAGI. Trimming removed 4 bases from V and 0 bases from J, with 9 bases in between.

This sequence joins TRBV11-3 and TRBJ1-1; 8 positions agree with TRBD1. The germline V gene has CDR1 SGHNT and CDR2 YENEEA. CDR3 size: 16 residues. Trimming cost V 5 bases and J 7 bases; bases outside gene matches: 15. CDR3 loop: CASSHNPQGALVEAFF. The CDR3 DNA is TGTGCCAGCAGCCATAACCCCCAGGGGGCGTTAGTTGAAGCTTTCTTT.

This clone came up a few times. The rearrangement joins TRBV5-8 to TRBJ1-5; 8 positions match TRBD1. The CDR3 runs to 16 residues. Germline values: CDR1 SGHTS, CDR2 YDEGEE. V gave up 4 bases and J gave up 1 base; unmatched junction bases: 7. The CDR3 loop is CASSAHRGISNQPQHF. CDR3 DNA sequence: TGTGCCAGCAGCGCTCACAGGGGGATCAGCAATCAGCCCCAGCATTTT. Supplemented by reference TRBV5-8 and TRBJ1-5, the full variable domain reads EAGVTQSPTHLIKTRGQQATLRCSPISGHTSVYWYQQALGLGLQFLLWYDEGEERNRGNFPPRFSGRQFPNYSSELNVNALELEDSALYLCASSAHRGISNQPQHFGDGTRLSIL.

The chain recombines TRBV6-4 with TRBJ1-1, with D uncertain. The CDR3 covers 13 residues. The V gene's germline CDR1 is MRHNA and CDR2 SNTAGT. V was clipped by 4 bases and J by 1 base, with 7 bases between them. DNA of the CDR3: TGTGCCAGCAGTGCGGAGGAGAACACTGAAGCTTTCTTT. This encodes CASSAEENTEAFF.

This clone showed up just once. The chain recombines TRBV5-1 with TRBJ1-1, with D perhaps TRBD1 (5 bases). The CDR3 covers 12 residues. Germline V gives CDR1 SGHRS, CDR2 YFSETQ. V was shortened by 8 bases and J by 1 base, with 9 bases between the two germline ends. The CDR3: CASRTGNTEAFF. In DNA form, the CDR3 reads TGCGCCAGTCGAACAGGGAACACTGAAGCTTTCTTT.